Given below is one T cell receptor (beta chain) in context. This entry comes from a study of cytomegalovirus exposure and HLA in healthy donors. The PCR ran on 60 Vbeta and 13 Jbeta primers. This table comes from immunoSEQ multiplex PCR, and its TCRdb copy is limited to in-frame clones, with some not included. Among some 150,000 clones, about 79% were seen once, and the ten largest hold 2.3%. This CDR3 has 17 amino acids. The germline CDR1 and CDR2 sequences are SGHRS and YFSETQ. V lost 0 bases, J lost 3 bases, and 16 bases lay in between. Sequenced material: PBMCs. The V call is TRBV5-1, the J call TRBJ2-1; unclear D gene. The source is a woman in her fifties or sixties in good health and CMV-seronegative. CDR3: CASSLGIASKLYNEQFF. DNA for the CDR3: TGCGCCAGCAGCTTGGGTATCGCCTCCAAACTCTACAATGAGCAGTTCTTC.